These 3 T cell receptor beta chains came from one sample sequenced in a study of PD-1 blockade in classical Hodgkin lymphoma. Time point given: cycle 4 day 1 (C4D1), after less than 7 weeks of nivolumab. Relapses following autologous stem cell transplantation were seen in all patients, with brentuximab vedotin exposure varying. The repertoire was sequenced with immunoSEQ multiplex PCR; TCRdb's copy has only in-frame clones and lacks some. The data hold about 21,000 clones, with 80% observed a single time. This material consisted of peripheral blood mononuclear cells (PBMCs), taken before the fourth cycle of nivolumab. These receptors were obtained from a human donor with classical Hodgkin lymphoma.

The chain uses TRBV18 and TRBJ2-6; D is undetermined. V gave up 6 bases and J gave up 2 bases, with 2 bases separating them. CDR1 and CDR2 (germline): KGHSH, LQKENI. The CDR3 loop spans 12 amino acids. Here the CDR3 DNA reads TGTGCCAGCTCCCCTGGGGCCAACGTCCTGACTTTC. This encodes CASSPGANVLTF. Filled out from reference TRBV18 and TRBJ2-6, the complete variable domain reads NAGVMQNPRHLVRRRGQEARLRCSPMKGHSHVYWYRQLPEEGLKFMVYLQKENIIDESGMPKERFSAEFPKEGPSILRIQQVVRGDSAAYFCASSPGANVLTFGAGSRLTVL.

This clone was counted once. The rearrangement joins TRBV18 to TRBJ2-5; D not certain. Germline loops: CDR1 KGHSH, CDR2 LQKENI. Trimming cost V 2 bases and J 3 bases, with 1 base left between them. The CDR3 is 11 amino acids. This CDR3 reads CASSPKETQYF. Here the CDR3 DNA reads TGTGCCAGCTCACCAAAAGAGACCCAGTACTTC.

As regards this clone: A read error may produce the germline difference seen at one junction end. The gene calls are TRBV6-1 and TRBJ2-4; maybe TRBD1 (6 bases). Germline lookup yields CDR1 MNHNS and CDR2 SASEGT. The CDR3 length is 13 residues. CDR3 residues: CASSERYDSPGDF. As DNA, the CDR3 is TGTGCCAGCAGTGAACGATACGATTCTCCAGGGGACTTC.